The rows below give T cell receptor beta chains drawn from one sample of a study of blood T cell repertoires in COVID-19. Assay used: immunoSEQ multiplex PCR; TCRdb lists only in-frame clones, some missing. The sample has roughly 70,000 clones; more than 75% are singletons. The sequencing input was peripheral blood. The receptors stem from a human donor in a cohort sampled during active COVID-19. Both conserved end residues are part of each CDR3. D genes are given only for firm matches. Only part of the rows carry a size: once, few, many, or a class if the clone is expanded.

abundance	d_gene	v_gene	j_gene	CDR3aa	CDR3nt
-	TRBD1	TRBV2	TRBJ1-2	CASSGWDRELSYGYTF	TGTGCCAGCAGTGGATGGGACAGGGAACTTAGTTATGGCTACACCTTC
-	-	TRBV11-2	TRBJ1-6	CASSPGRGAENNSPLHF	TGTGCCAGCAGCCCAGGACGGGGGGCTGAGAATAATTCACCCCTCCACTTT
-	TRBD1	TRBV4-2	TRBJ1-5	CASSQEAQGAGGNQPQHF	TGTGCCAGCAGCCAAGAAGCACAGGGGGCTGGTGGCAATCAGCCCCAGCATTTT
-	-	TRBV11-2	TRBJ1-5	CASSLNPGSNQPQHF	TGTGCCAGCAGCTTAAACCCCGGGAGCAATCAGCCCCAGCATTTT
-	TRBD1	TRBV9	TRBJ1-2	CASSARDRGTANYGYTF	TGTGCCAGCAGCGCACGGGACAGGGGAACCGCTAACTATGGCTACACCTTC
-	TRBD1	TRBV7-8	TRBJ2-7	CASSLPHTGETGYEQYF	TGTGCCAGCAGCTTGCCACATACAGGGGAAACTGGCTACGAGCAGTACTTC
-	-	TRBV6-5	TRBJ2-7	CASNPDRRGEQYF	TGTGCCAGCAACCCGGACAGAAGGGGCGAGCAGTACTTC
-	-	TRBV27	TRBJ2-6	CATGRGKGGANVLTF	TGTGCCACCGGTAGAGGGAAGGGAGGGGCCAACGTCCTGACTTTC
-	-	TRBV15	TRBJ2-1	CATSRETEGQFF	TGTGCCACCAGCAGAGAAACAGAGGGACAGTTCTTC
few	-	TRBV6-2/TRBV6-3	TRBJ2-7	CASTYGGPTYEQYF	TGTGCCAGCACTTACGGGGGCCCCACCTACGAGCAGTACTTC
-	TRBD2	TRBV7-3	TRBJ2-7	CASSLRPGTSASEQYF	TGTGCCAGCAGCTTACGCCCCGGGACTAGCGCCAGCGAGCAGTACTTC
-	TRBD1	TRBV13	TRBJ1-2	CASSPGTASNYGYTF	TGTGCCAGCAGCCCCGGGACAGCTTCTAACTATGGCTACACCTTC
-	-	TRBV3-1/TRBV3-2	TRBJ1-2	CASSPRGGWANYGYTF	TGTGCCAGCAGCCCCCGCGGGGGATGGGCTAACTATGGCTACACCTTC
-	-	TRBV7-9	TRBJ2-7	CASSMKTEPYEQYF	TGTGCCAGCAGCATGAAGACAGAACCCTACGAGCAGTACTTC
-	TRBD1	TRBV2	TRBJ1-4	CASIDGQGSEKLFF	TGTGCCAGCATCGACGGACAGGGGAGTGAAAAACTGTTTTTT
-	-	TRBV28	TRBJ1-4	CASSSGDKEKLFF	TGTGCCAGCAGTTCAGGGGATAAGGAAAAACTGTTTTTT
few	-	TRBV27	TRBJ1-5	CASSLTLGGSQPQHF	TGTGCCAGCAGCCTGACTCTTGGGGGCAGTCAGCCCCAGCATTTT
once	-	TRBV6-5	TRBJ2-7	CASRNDRTYEQYF	TGTGCCAGCAGGAACGACAGGACCTACGAGCAGTACTTC
-	TRBD1	TRBV12-3/TRBV12-4	TRBJ1-2	CASSQSTGGDFSF	TGTGCCAGCAGCCAAAGCACAGGGGGTGACTTTTCCTTC
-	-	TRBV19	TRBJ2-7	CASSVRGLHEQYF	TGTGCCAGTTCGGTCAGGGGTCTCCACGAGCAGTACTTC
-	TRBD1	TRBV18	TRBJ1-5	CASSPGRGNNQPQHF	TGTGCCAGCTCACCAGGCAGGGGGAACAATCAGCCCCAGCATTTT
-	TRBD1	TRBV2	TRBJ2-7	CASSGGNRGASYEQYF	TGTGCCAGCAGTGGGGGGAACAGGGGGGCCTCCTACGAGCAGTACTTC
-	-	TRBV11-2	TRBJ2-7	CASSPARRGSYEQYF	TGTGCCAGCAGCCCAGCAAGAAGGGGCTCCTACGAGCAGTACTTC
few	TRBD1	TRBV4-3	TRBJ1-5	CASSQGTGLNQPQHF	TGCGCCAGCAGCCAAGGGACAGGGCTCAATCAGCCCCAGCATTTT
-	-	TRBV14	TRBJ2-7	CASSQTVFYEQYF	TGTGCCAGCAGCCAGACAGTCTTCTACGAGCAGTACTTC
-	TRBD1	TRBV14	TRBJ1-1	CASNPGGGTEAFF	TGTGCCAGCAACCCAGGGGGAGGCACTGAAGCTTTCTTT
-	-	TRBV5-5	TRBJ2-2	CASSLDVAGELFF	TGTGCCAGCAGCTTGGACGTAGCCGGGGAGCTGTTTTTT
-	TRBD1	TRBV6-5	TRBJ2-7	CASGDSLYEQYF	TGTGCCAGCGGGGACAGTCTCTACGAGCAGTACTTC
-	-	TRBV28	TRBJ1-2	CASSLCWQSHYGYTF	TGTGCCAGCAGTTTATGCTGGCAATCCCACTATGGCTACACCTTC
-	TRBD2	TRBV9	TRBJ2-3	CASSHGGDLTDTQYF	TGTGCCAGCAGCCACGGGGGGGACCTCACAGATACGCAGTATTTT
-	-	TRBV20-1	TRBJ2-7	CSAIPAYEQYF	TGCAGTGCTATACCGGCCTACGAGCAGTACTTC
-	TRBD1	TRBV5-1	TRBJ1-1	CASSTGPGTGAAAFF	TGCGCCAGCAGCACAGGTCCCGGGACAGGGGCGGCAGCTTTCTTT
once	TRBD1	TRBV19	TRBJ2-7	CASIGWTGGSYEQYF	TGTGCCAGTATTGGCTGGACAGGGGGTTCCTACGAGCAGTACTTC
-	TRBD2	TRBV5-4	TRBJ2-3	CASSLAERGDTDTQYF	TGTGCCAGCAGCTTGGCCGAACGGGGGGACACAGATACGCAGTATTTT
-	TRBD1	TRBV4-3	TRBJ2-7	CASSQGTGGGYEQYF	TGCGCCAGCAGCCAAGGGACAGGGGGTGGCTACGAGCAGTACTTC
few	-	TRBV24-1	TRBJ1-5	CATSDLGRRKSNQPQHF	TGTGCCACCAGTGATTTAGGTAGGAGGAAAAGCAATCAGCCCCAGCATTTT
-	-	TRBV6-5	TRBJ1-1	CASSSQGNTEAFF	TGTGCCAGCAGTAGCCAGGGGAACACTGAAGCTTTCTTT
-	-	TRBV10-3	TRBJ2-6	CAIKGFRGAGANVLTF	TGTGCCATCAAAGGGTTCAGGGGGGCTGGGGCCAACGTCCTGACTTTC
-	-	TRBV7-6	TRBJ1-3	CASSPRLGFDSGNTIYF	TGTGCCAGCAGCCCGCGACTCGGATTCGACTCTGGAAACACCATATATTTT
-	-	TRBV6-1	TRBJ2-7	CASSEGGTTTYEQYF	TGTGCCAGCAGTGAAGGGGGGACAACTACCTACGAGCAGTACTTC
-	-	TRBV28	TRBJ2-7	CASSPLGEASYEQYF	TGTGCCAGCAGCCCGCTGGGTGAGGCCTCCTACGAGCAGTACTTC
once	-	TRBV15	TRBJ2-7	CATGRSSYEQYF	TGTGCCACCGGGAGGTCCTCCTACGAGCAGTACTTC
-	TRBD2	TRBV9	TRBJ2-7	CASSVGGAGAAYEQYF	TGTGCCAGCAGCGTAGGTGGAGCGGGGGCGGCGTACGAGCAGTACTTC
-	-	TRBV6-5	TRBJ1-2	CASRSQGSGYGYTF	TGTGCCAGCAGATCGCAGGGGAGCGGCTATGGCTACACCTTC
-	-	TRBV2	TRBJ1-2	CASSGGGGYTF	TGTGCCAGCAGTGGGGGAGGCGGCTACACCTTC
-	TRBD2	TRBV7-3	TRBJ2-7	CASSFRRATRGDAGEQYF	TGTGCCAGCAGCTTCCGGCGGGCAACGCGGGGGGACGCCGGGGAGCAGTACTTC
-	-	TRBV7-8	TRBJ1-5	CASSSGPRGQPQHF	TGTGCCAGCAGCTCGGGTCCTAGGGGGCAGCCCCAGCATTTT
-	TRBD1	TRBV30	TRBJ1-1	CAWNGGLQGGTEAFF	TGTGCCTGGAATGGCGGCTTACAGGGGGGCACTGAAGCTTTCTTT
-	-	TRBV7-2	TRBJ1-5	CASSLDVWGGGQPQHF	TGTGCCAGCAGCTTAGACGTGTGGGGGGGAGGTCAGCCCCAGCATTTT
once	TRBD2	TRBV3-1/TRBV3-2	TRBJ2-7	CASSYGTSGVYEQYF	TGTGCCAGCAGCTACGGGACTAGCGGAGTTTACGAGCAGTACTTC
few	-	TRBV5-4	TRBJ1-1	CASSMVRGTEAFF	TGTGCCAGCAGCATGGTCAGGGGTACTGAAGCTTTCTTT